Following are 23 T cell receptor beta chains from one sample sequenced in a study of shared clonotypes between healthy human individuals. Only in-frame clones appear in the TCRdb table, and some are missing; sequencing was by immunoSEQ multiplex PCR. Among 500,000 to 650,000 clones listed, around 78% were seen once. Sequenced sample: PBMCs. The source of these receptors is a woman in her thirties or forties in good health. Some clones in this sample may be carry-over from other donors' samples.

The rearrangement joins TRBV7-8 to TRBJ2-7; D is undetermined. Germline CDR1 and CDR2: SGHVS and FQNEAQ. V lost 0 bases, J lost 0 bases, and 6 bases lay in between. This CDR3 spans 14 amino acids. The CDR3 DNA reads TGTGCCAGCAGCTTAGCAACTCGCTCCTACGAGCAGTACTTC. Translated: CASSLATRSYEQYF.

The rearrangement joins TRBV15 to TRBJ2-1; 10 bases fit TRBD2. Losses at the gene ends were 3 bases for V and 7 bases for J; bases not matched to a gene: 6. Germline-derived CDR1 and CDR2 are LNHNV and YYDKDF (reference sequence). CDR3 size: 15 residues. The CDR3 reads CATSSLAGGENEQFF. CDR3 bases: TGTGCCACCAGCAGTTTAGCGGGAGGAGAGAATGAGCAGTTCTTC.

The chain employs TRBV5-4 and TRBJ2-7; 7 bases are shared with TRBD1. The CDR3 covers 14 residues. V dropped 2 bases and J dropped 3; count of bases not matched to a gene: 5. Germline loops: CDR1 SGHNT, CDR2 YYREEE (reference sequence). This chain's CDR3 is CASSFSQGSYEQYF. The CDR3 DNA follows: TGTGCCAGCAGCTTTTCACAGGGGAGCTACGAGCAGTACTTC.

CDR3 nucleotides: TGTGCCACCGCCCTCCCTGTGGATACGCAGTATTTT. Translation gives CATALPVDTQYF. The gene calls are TRBV28 and TRBJ2-3; no clear D gene. The length of the CDR3 is 12 residues. Germline V gene sequence: CDR1 MDHEN, CDR2 SYDVKM. V lost 10 bases to trimming and J lost 6 bases, with 14 bases between them.

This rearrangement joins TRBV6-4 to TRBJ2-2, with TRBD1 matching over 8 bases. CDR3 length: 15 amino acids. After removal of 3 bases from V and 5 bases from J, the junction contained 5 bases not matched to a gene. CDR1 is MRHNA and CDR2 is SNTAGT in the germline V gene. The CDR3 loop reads CASSETGEATGELFF. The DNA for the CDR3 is TGTGCCAGCAGTGAGACAGGGGAAGCAACCGGGGAGCTGTTTTTT.

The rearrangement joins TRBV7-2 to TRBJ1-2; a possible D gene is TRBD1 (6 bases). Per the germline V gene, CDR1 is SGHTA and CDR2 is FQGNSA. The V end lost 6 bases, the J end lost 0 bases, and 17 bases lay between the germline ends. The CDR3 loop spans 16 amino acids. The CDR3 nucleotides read TGTGCCAGCAGAGGGGACATCCGGACTACTAACTATGGCTACACCTTC. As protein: CASRGDIRTTNYGYTF. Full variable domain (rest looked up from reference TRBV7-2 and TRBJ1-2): GAGVSQSPSNKVTEKGKDVELRCDPISGHTALYWYRQSLGQGLEFLIYFQGNSAPDKSGLPSDRFSAERTGGSVSTLTIQRTQQEDSAVYLCASRGDIRTTNYGYTFGSGTRLTVV.

The chain's CDR3 is CASGGQGVQPQHF. CDR3 nucleotide sequence: TGTGCCAGTGGGGGACAGGGGGTGCAGCCCCAGCATTTT. V usage is TRBV19 and J usage is TRBJ1-5, with 11 bases identical to TRBD1. Germline V gene sequence: CDR1 LNHDA, CDR2 SQIVND (reference sequence). The CDR3 has 13 amino acids. V was clipped by 8 bases and J by 7 bases; unmatched bases: 4.

CDR3 sequence (DNA): TGTGCCAGCAGTGACTCAGAAGGGGCCAGATTCAATGAGCAGTTCTTC. Translation: CASSDSEGARFNEQFF. The V and J genes are TRBV6-4 and TRBJ2-1; D may be TRBD1 (5 bases). This CDR3 has 16 amino acids. V was pared by 0 bases and J by 6 bases, with 15 bases between. CDR1 is MRHNA and CDR2 is SNTAGT in the germline V gene.

The CDR3 loop is CASSSLGAGLFEQYF. CDR3 nucleotide sequence: TGTGCCAGCAGCTCCCTCGGAGCAGGGCTCTTCGAGCAGTACTTC. The V call is TRBV11-3, the J call TRBJ2-7, with D maybe TRBD1 (5 bases). CDR1 and CDR2 from the germline V gene are SGHNT and YENEEA. Trimming shortened V by 4 bases and J by 6 bases, and 19 bases separated the two germline ends. This CDR3 region has 15 residues.

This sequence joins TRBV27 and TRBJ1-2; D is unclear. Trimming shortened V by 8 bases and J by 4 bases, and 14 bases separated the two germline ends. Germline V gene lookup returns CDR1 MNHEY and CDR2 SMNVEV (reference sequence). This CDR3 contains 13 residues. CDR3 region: CASGDRTVYGYTF. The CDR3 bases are TGTGCCAGCGGAGATAGGACGGTCTATGGCTACACCTTC.

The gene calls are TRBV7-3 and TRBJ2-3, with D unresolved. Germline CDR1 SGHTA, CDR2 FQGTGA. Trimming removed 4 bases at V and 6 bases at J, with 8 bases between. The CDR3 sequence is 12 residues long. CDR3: CASSSLGDTQYF. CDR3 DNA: TGTGCCAGCAGCTCGTTGGGGGATACGCAGTATTTT.

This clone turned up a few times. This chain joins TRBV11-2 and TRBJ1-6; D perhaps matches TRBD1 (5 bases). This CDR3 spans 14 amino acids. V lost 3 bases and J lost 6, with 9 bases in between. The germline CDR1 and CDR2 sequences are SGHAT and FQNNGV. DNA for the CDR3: TGTGCCAGCAGCTTCCAGGGTGGTAATTCACCCCTCCACTTT. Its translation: CASSFQGGNSPLHF.

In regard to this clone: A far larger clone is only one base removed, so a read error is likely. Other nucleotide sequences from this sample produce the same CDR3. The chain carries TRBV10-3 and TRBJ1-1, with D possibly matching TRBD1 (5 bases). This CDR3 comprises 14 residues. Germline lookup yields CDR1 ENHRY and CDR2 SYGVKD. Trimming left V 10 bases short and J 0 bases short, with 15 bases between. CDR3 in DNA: TGTGCCACCCTGGGGCAGGGAATGAACACTGAAGCTTTCTTT. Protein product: CATLGQGMNTEAFF.

The CDR3 coding sequence is TGCGCCAGCAGTTGGCTAGCAGTGAGCTACAATGAGCAGTTCTTC. Protein sequence: CASSWLAVSYNEQFF. The V gene is TRBV5-1, the J gene TRBJ2-1; the D gene is possibly TRBD2 (5 bases). In germline, CDR1 is SGHRS, CDR2 YFSETQ. This CDR3 region has 15 residues. V was shortened by 5 bases and J by 3 bases, with 15 bases between the two germline ends.

CDR3: CASSPRGQGNEKLFF. As DNA, the CDR3 is TGTGCCAGCAGCCCCCGAGGGCAGGGGAATGAAAAACTGTTTTTT. The chain links TRBV7-6 to TRBJ1-4; a possible D gene is TRBD1 (6 bases). CDR3 length: 15 amino acids. Germline V lookup: CDR1 SGHVS, CDR2 FNYEAQ. Trimming took 5 bases from V and 5 from J, leaving 15 bases between them.

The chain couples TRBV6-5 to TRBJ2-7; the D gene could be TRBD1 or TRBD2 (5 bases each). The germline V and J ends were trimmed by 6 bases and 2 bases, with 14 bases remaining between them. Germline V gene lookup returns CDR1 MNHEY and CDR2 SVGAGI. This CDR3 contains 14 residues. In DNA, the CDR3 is TGTGCCAGCAGGAGGGTGGGGCCGACCTACGAGCAGTACTTC. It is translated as CASRRVGPTYEQYF.

CDR3 residues: CASSLETSGRNTDTQYF. CDR3 DNA sequence: TGTGCCAGCAGCTTGGAGACTAGCGGGAGAAACACAGATACGCAGTATTTT. The gene calls are TRBV5-4 and TRBJ2-3; TRBD2 matches at 12 bases. Trimming at V came to 0 bases and at J to 2 bases, leaving 4 bases not matched to a gene. Germline CDR1 and CDR2: SGHNT and YYREEE (reference sequence). CDR3 length equals 17 residues.

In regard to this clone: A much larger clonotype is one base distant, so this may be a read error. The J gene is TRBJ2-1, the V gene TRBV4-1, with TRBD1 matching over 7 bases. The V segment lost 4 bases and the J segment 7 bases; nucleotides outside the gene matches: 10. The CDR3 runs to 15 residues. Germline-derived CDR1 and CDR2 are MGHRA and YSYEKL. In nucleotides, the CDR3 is TGCGCCAGCAGCCGGACGACAGGGCGTAAAAATGAGCAGTTCTTC. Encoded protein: CASSRTTGRKNEQFF.

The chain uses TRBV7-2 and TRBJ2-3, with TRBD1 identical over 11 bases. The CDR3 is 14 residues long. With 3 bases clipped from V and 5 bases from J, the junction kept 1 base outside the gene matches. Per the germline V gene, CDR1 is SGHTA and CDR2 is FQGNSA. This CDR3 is CASSLDRGQDTQYF. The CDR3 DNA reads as TGTGCCAGCAGCTTGGACAGGGGGCAAGATACGCAGTATTTT.

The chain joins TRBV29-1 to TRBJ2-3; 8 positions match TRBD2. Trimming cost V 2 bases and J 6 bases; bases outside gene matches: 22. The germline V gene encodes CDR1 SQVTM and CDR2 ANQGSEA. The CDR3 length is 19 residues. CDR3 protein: CSVESRAKQLADGGDTQYF. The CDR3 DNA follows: TGCAGCGTTGAATCTCGTGCTAAACAACTAGCGGACGGCGGGGATACGCAGTATTTT.

CDR3 nucleotides: TGTGCCAGCAGCCGGGGACAGCGAGAGACCCAGTACTTC. This gives the protein CASSRGQRETQYF. V is TRBV11-3 and J is TRBJ2-5, with 7 bases lining up with TRBD1. Germline loops: CDR1 SGHNT, CDR2 YENEEA. The V gene end was trimmed by 5 bases and the J gene end by 4 bases; junction bases not matched to a gene: 4. This CDR3 has 13 residues.

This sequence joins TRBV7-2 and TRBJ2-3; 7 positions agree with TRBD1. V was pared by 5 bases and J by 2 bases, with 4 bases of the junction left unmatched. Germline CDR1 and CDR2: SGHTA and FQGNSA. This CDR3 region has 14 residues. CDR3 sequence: CASSRDRITDTQYF. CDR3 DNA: TGTGCCAGCAGCCGGGACAGAATCACAGATACGCAGTATTTT.

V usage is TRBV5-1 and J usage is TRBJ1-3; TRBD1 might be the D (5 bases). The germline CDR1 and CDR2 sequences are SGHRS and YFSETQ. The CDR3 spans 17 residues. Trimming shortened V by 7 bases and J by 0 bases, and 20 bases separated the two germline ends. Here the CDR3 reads CASDPRGSHDSGNTIYF. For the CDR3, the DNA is TGCGCCAGCGATCCGAGGGGCAGTCATGACTCTGGAAACACCATATATTTT.